This T cell receptor (beta chain) is drawn from a study of blood T cells in healthy people across ages. General observations from the study: Among long-lived donors, naive CD4+ cells were more numerous and diversity higher than in aged donors. Reliance upon unsorted PBMCs precluded definitive naive versus antigen-experienced comparison.

As concerns this clonotype: What it binds is not known.

Trimming took 2 bases from V and 2 from J, leaving 17 bases between them. Germline CDR1 DFQATT, CDR2 SNEGSKA (reference sequence). This CDR3 is built from 16 residues. Isolation of PBMCs gave at least 6 million cells per sample. Sample-barcoded 5' priming and a J-beta primer mix drove a second PCR of about 6 to 11 cycles. Via MiXCR, TCRdb re-called the 5' RACE reads, giving one row per CDR3 protein. The sample consists of 1.5 million to 2 million distinct CDR3 sequences, about 28% of them appearing once. This rearrangement joins TRBV20-1 to TRBJ2-3; the D gene is possibly TRBD2 (6 bases). The receptor comes from a woman aged 30 to 39 in good health. Sequenced: blood. The CDR3 reads CSARSGPAGTTDTQYF. CDR3 DNA: TGCAGTGCTAGATCAGGACCAGCGGGTACCACAGATACGCAGTATTTT.